One T cell receptor (beta chain) is described in this entry. Second doses were pooled across both intervals (about 4 or about 12 weeks). Generated by immunoSEQ multiplex PCR, the TCRdb table keeps only in-frame clones and is missing some. The sample contains 250,000 to 300,000 clones, almost 95% of which appear only once. The sample belongs to a study of T cell responses to AZD1222 COVID-19 vaccine. Germline CDR1 SNHLY, CDR2 FYNNEI. The CDR3 totals 13 residues. The V and J ends lost 7 bases and 4 bases respectively, with 13 bases between them. Sequencing was performed on peripheral blood, taken 28 days after the second AZD1222 dose. The source of this sequence is an adult who received the AZD1222 COVID-19 vaccine. J is TRBJ1-2 and V is TRBV2; maybe TRBD1 (5 bases). The CDR3 coding sequence is TGTGCCAGCAAAGGAGGGGCGGGCTATGGCTACACCTTC. Its translation: CASKGGAGYGYTF.